Below, 31 T cell receptor beta chains from the same sample are listed, as sequenced in a study of immune evolution from preneoplasia to lung adenocarcinoma. Profiling relied on immunoSEQ multiplex PCR, and the TCRdb table lists in-frame clones only, not all of them. Counted here are about 4,000 clones, around 76% occurring once; the ten biggest clones make up about 10%. Sequencing used FFPE minimally invasive lung adenocarcinoma tissue. The receptor set was obtained from a person aged 65-85 years with lung adenocarcinoma.

The CDR3 here is CASSWRQGADEQFF. CDR3 sequence (DNA): TGTGCCAGCAGTTGGCGACAGGGGGCGGATGAGCAGTTCTTC. The rearrangement joins TRBV27 to TRBJ2-1; 10 nucleotides line up with TRBD1. This CDR3 comprises 14 residues. With V trimmed by 4 bases and J by 8 bases, 5 bases remained unmatched. Germline CDR1 is MNHEY and CDR2 is SMNVEV (reference sequence).

This chain joins TRBV6-5 and TRBJ2-1; 11 positions match TRBD2. The CDR3 has 15 residues. CDR1 and CDR2 from the germline V gene are MNHEY and SVGAGI. V shed 6 bases, J shed 4 bases, and the junction held 5 bases outside the gene matches. DNA for the CDR3: TGTGCCAGCAGCCAGGGACTAGCGGAATACAATGAGCAGTTCTTC. Translation gives CASSQGLAEYNEQFF.

The V call is TRBV19, the J call TRBJ2-7; perhaps TRBD2 as D (6 bases). Trimming shortened V by 5 bases and J by 2 bases, and 13 bases separated the two germline ends. Germline V gives CDR1 LNHDA, CDR2 SQIVND (reference sequence). The CDR3 has 14 residues. CDR3 residues: CASSSAGFAYEQYF. The CDR3 coding sequence is TGTGCCAGTAGTTCAGCGGGTTTCGCCTACGAGCAGTACTTC.

V usage is TRBV4-1 and J usage is TRBJ1-1, with D perhaps matching TRBD1 (5 bases). V was clipped by 4 bases and J by 5 bases, with 11 bases between them. Per the germline V gene, CDR1 is MGHRA and CDR2 is YSYEKL. The CDR3 totals 13 residues. The DNA of the CDR3 is TGCGCCAGCAGCCGAGCCAGGGAAACTGAAGCTTTCTTT. Residues: CASSRARETEAFF.

The CDR3 DNA follows: TGTGCCAGTTTGCGGTTCGGCTATGGCTACACCTTC. This codes for CASLRFGYGYTF. The genes are TRBV19 and TRBJ1-2; D not certain. V was shortened by 8 bases and J by 4 bases, with 11 bases between the two germline ends. The V gene's germline CDR1 is LNHDA and CDR2 SQIVND (reference sequence). CDR3 length: 12 residues.

This clone came up a few times. The chain combines TRBV7-9 with TRBJ2-3; D is ambiguous. The CDR3 sequence is 12 residues long. Germline-derived CDR1 and CDR2 are SEHNR and FQNEAQ (reference sequence). V gave up 3 bases and J gave up 4 bases, with 5 bases separating them. The CDR3, as DNA: TGTGCCAGCAGCTTCGGCGCAGATACGCAGTATTTT. Translated: CASSFGADTQYF.

This rearrangement joins TRBV19 to TRBJ1-1, with TRBD1 identical over 10 bases. The CDR3 extends over 17 amino acids. Germline V gene sequence: CDR1 LNHDA, CDR2 SQIVND (reference sequence). The ends lost 4 bases at V and 1 base at J; junction bases unmatched: 9. Here the CDR3 DNA reads TGTGCCAGTAGTAGTCCCCGGGACAGGGGCCAGAACACTGAAGCTTTCTTT. Protein product: CASSSPRDRGQNTEAFF. Combining the CDR3 with reference TRBV19 and TRBJ1-1 gives the whole variable domain DGGITQSPKYLFRKEGQNVTLSCEQNLNHDAMYWYRQDPGQGLRLIYYSQIVNDFQKGDIAEGYSVSREKKESFPLTVTSAQKNPTAFYLCASSSPRDRGQNTEAFFGQGTRLTVV.

The V and J genes are TRBV28 and TRBJ2-6; D may correspond to TRBD1 or TRBD2 (5 bases each). This CDR3 is built from 16 residues. V lost 6 bases to trimming and J lost 5 bases, with 17 bases between them. CDR1 and CDR2 from the germline V gene are MDHEN and SYDVKM. The CDR3 coding sequence is TGTGCCAGCAGACCAGGGTCTTACGGGAGGGCCAACGTCCTGACTTTC. Its translation is CASRPGSYGRANVLTF.

In this sample, this clone turned up once. This chain joins TRBV7-6 and TRBJ2-7; 8 positions agree with TRBD2. Per the germline V gene, CDR1 is SGHVS and CDR2 is FNYEAQ. The CDR3 is made up of 14 amino acids. V lost 5 bases, J lost 6 bases, and 9 bases stayed unmatched. The CDR3 DNA reads TGTGCCAGCAGCCTAGGAGCGGGAGCTAGCGAGCAGTACTTC. Protein sequence: CASSLGAGASEQYF.

J is TRBJ2-7 and V is TRBV29-1; D may be TRBD1 or TRBD2 (6 bases each). The ends were cut back, 3 bases at V and 4 bases at J, with 16 bases in the middle. The CDR3 is made up of 14 amino acids. The germline V gene has CDR1 SQVTM and CDR2 ANQGSEA. The CDR3 DNA reads TGCAGCGTTGATCCTTCGGGGGCAGGGTACGAGCAGTACTTC. Residues: CSVDPSGAGYEQYF.

The chain carries TRBV4-1 and TRBJ1-1; perhaps TRBD1 as D (5 bases). This CDR3 has 17 residues. V was shortened by 1 base and J by 6 bases, with 21 bases between the two germline ends. Germline assignment: CDR1 MGHRA and CDR2 YSYEKL. This chain's CDR3 is CASSQALLHGLGPEAFF. CDR3 coding DNA: TGCGCCAGCAGCCAAGCACTATTACACGGCTTGGGGCCTGAAGCTTTCTTT.

This chain links TRBV4-3 with TRBJ2-5; TRBD1 or TRBD2 may be the D gene (5 bases each). V was cut by 2 bases and J by 0 bases, with 13 bases left in between. Germline CDR1 is LGHNA and CDR2 is YSLEER. The CDR3 sequence is 16 residues long. The CDR3 coding sequence is TGCGCCAGCAGCCAACGGGACCCCAGGTACCAAGAGACCCAGTACTTC. Protein product: CASSQRDPRYQETQYF.

The chain joins TRBV28 to TRBJ2-7; possibly TRBD1 for D (6 bases). Germline loops: CDR1 MDHEN, CDR2 SYDVKM. The V end was cut by 6 bases, the J end by 0 bases, with 18 bases between. The CDR3 spans 16 residues. The CDR3: CASSGQGLRASYEQYF. For the CDR3, the DNA is TGTGCCAGCAGCGGTCAGGGGCTTCGGGCCTCCTACGAGCAGTACTTC.

This clone has more than one count but fewer than ten. The J gene is TRBJ2-7, the V gene TRBV10-3; D gene unclear. The CDR3 runs 12 residues. Germline V lookup: CDR1 ENHRY, CDR2 SYGVKD. Trimming shortened V by 3 bases and J by 3 bases, and 6 bases separated the two germline ends. CDR3 bases: TGTGCCATCAGTGATGGGTTCTACGAGCAGTACTTC. Translation: CAISDGFYEQYF.

This clone is termed large. Other DNA sequences in the same sample also yield this CDR3. The chain joins TRBV5-1 to TRBJ1-3; 7 bases line up with TRBD1. Germline V CDR1 and CDR2: SGHRS, YFSETQ. The ends lost 4 bases at V and 2 bases at J; junction bases unmatched: 3. The CDR3 runs to 14 residues. CDR3: CASSVQGTGNTIYF. CDR3 nucleotide sequence: TGCGCCAGCAGCGTACAGGGGACTGGAAACACCATATATTTT.

This chain uses TRBV7-2 with TRBJ2-3; D is unresolved. In germline, CDR1 is SGHTA, CDR2 FQGNSA. CDR3 length: 13 residues. Trimming stripped 2 bases from V and 6 bases from J, with 9 bases between. The CDR3 DNA follows: TGTGCCAGCAGCTTAAACCCCCTGGATACGCAGTATTTT. Translating it yields CASSLNPLDTQYF.

The V and J genes are TRBV9 and TRBJ2-6; TRBD1 is a possible D gene (6 bases). Trimming removed 4 bases from V and 2 bases from J, with 13 bases in between. The CDR3 is 16 amino acids. Germline loops: CDR1 SGDLS, CDR2 YYNGEE. The CDR3: CASSTSGTTGANVLTF. CDR3 DNA: TGTGCCAGCAGCACTTCCGGGACAACTGGGGCCAACGTCCTGACTTTC.

This clone was detected only a few times. This chain joins TRBV27 and TRBJ2-7; D ambiguous. Germline CDR1 and CDR2: MNHEY and SMNVEV (reference sequence). CDR3 length: 15 amino acids. With 3 bases removed from V and 3 bases from J, the gap between germline ends came to 15 bases. In DNA form, the CDR3 reads TGTGCCAGCAGTTTGAGGACCTCCGTTCACTACGAGCAGTACTTC. This encodes CASSLRTSVHYEQYF.

V and J are TRBV9 and TRBJ2-3; D unresolved. The V end was cut by 0 bases, the J end by 4 bases, with 12 bases between. CDR3 length: 15 residues. Germline CDR1 SGDLS, CDR2 YYNGEE. CDR3 coding DNA: TGTGCCAGCAGCGTAGATGGTAGCTTTGCAGATACGCAGTATTTT. It specifies CASSVDGSFADTQYF. Full variable domain (remainder filled in from reference TRBV9 and TRBJ2-3): DSGVTQTPKHLITATGQRVTLRCSPRSGDLSVYWYQQSLDQGLQFLIQYYNGEERAKGNILERFSAQQFPDLHSELNLSSLELGDSALYFCASSVDGSFADTQYFGPGTRLTVL.

The rearrangement uses TRBV28 and TRBJ1-2; TRBD1 might be the D (6 bases). The CDR3 loop spans 13 amino acids. The V gene's germline CDR1 is MDHEN and CDR2 SYDVKM. V lost 2 bases and J 8 bases, leaving 12 bases between the germline ends. CDR3 amino acids: CASSLTGWTGYTF. The CDR3 DNA reads TGTGCCAGCAGTTTAACAGGGTGGACGGGCTACACCTTC.

The chain links TRBV4-2 to TRBJ2-5, with 8 positions matching TRBD1. The CDR3 consists of 15 residues. J was trimmed by 3 bases and V by 2 bases; bases with no gene match: 5. CDR1 LGHNA and CDR2 YNFKEQ come from the germline V gene. CDR3 sequence (DNA): TGTGCCAGCAGCCAACCAATGGACAGGGAAGAGACCCAGTACTTC. It translates to CASSQPMDREETQYF.

The chain has TRBV14 and TRBJ2-5; tentatively, D is TRBD2 (5 bases). Germline loops: CDR1 SGHDN, CDR2 FVKESK. The CDR3 length is 15 residues. Trimming stripped 6 bases from V and 6 bases from J, with 20 bases between. Written as DNA, the CDR3 is TGTGCCAGCAGTTTACGGGGAGCCTCTAGTAAGACCCAGTACTTC. Protein: CASSLRGASSKTQYF.

This clone was counted a few times. V is TRBV18 and J is TRBJ2-7; D is possibly TRBD1 or TRBD2 (7 bases each). This CDR3 has 15 amino acids. Deletions cut 6 bases from V and 3 bases from J, with 18 bases between. Germline assignment: CDR1 KGHSH and CDR2 LQKENI. CDR3 DNA sequence: TGTGCCAGCTCCCAAGAAGCGGGGACAGACTACGAGCAGTACTTC. Its translation: CASSQEAGTDYEQYF.

The CDR3 is CAWSESTGVAKLFF. CDR3 nucleotides: TGTGCCTGGAGCGAATCAACAGGGGTTGCAAAACTGTTTTTT. This rearrangement joins TRBV30 to TRBJ1-4; 7 bases fit TRBD1. From germline, CDR1 is GTSNPN and CDR2 SVGIG (reference sequence). The junction had 11 bases not matched to a gene; V was cut back by 3 bases and J by 10 bases. The CDR3 totals 14 residues.

The chain carries TRBV19 and TRBJ2-7; D might be TRBD1 (6 bases). The CDR3 spans 11 residues. Trimming removed 9 bases from V and 3 bases from J, with 9 bases in between. Germline CDR1 LNHDA, CDR2 SQIVND (reference sequence). CDR3 sequence reads: CASNRDYEQYF. CDR3 nucleotides: TGTGCCAGCAACAGGGACTACGAGCAGTACTTC.

About this clone itself: One end of the junction fails to match germline, which may point to a read error. This sequence joins TRBV28 and TRBJ2-1; 12 positions agree with TRBD2. Per germline, CDR1 MDHEN and CDR2 SYDVKM. The CDR3 length is 16 residues. This chain's CDR3 is CASSLSGLAGGPGYLF. The CDR3 bases are TGTGCCAGCAGTTTATCCGGGCTAGCGGGAGGGCCTGGTTATCTCTTC.

The genes are TRBV6-6 and TRBJ1-1; weak D call: TRBD1 (5 bases). Trimming shortened V by 5 bases and J by 1 base, and 14 bases separated the two germline ends. The CDR3 extends over 15 amino acids. CDR1 MNHNY and CDR2 SVGAGI come from the germline V gene (reference sequence). The CDR3 DNA reads as TGTGCCAGCAGTCGAGGGGAGATATCGAACACTGAAGCTTTCTTT. As protein: CASSRGEISNTEAFF.

The chain uses TRBV6-6 and TRBJ2-1; 11 bases line up with TRBD2. The CDR3 runs 15 residues. Trimming at V came to 4 bases and at J to 6 bases, leaving 5 bases not matched to a gene. Germline V gives CDR1 MNHNY, CDR2 SVGAGI (reference sequence). CDR3 sequence reads: CASSSTSGTSNEQFF. For the CDR3, the DNA is TGTGCCAGCAGTTCGACTAGCGGGACAAGCAATGAGCAGTTCTTC.

The chain employs TRBV5-1 and TRBJ2-7, with 10 bases that match TRBD1. The germline V gene has CDR1 SGHRS and CDR2 YFSETQ. The CDR3 consists of 14 residues. The V and J ends lost 2 bases and 6 bases, in that order; junction bases with no gene match: 5. The CDR3 sequence: CASSFTGQGREQYF. CDR3 sequence (DNA): TGCGCCAGCAGCTTCACGGGACAGGGGCGCGAGCAGTACTTC.

This clone was found a few times. The CDR3 reads CASSYVGEGTEAFF. In nucleotides, the CDR3 is TGTGCCAGCAGTTACGTCGGTGAGGGGACCGAAGCTTTCTTT. V and J are TRBV6-6 and TRBJ1-1, with TRBD1 as a possible D gene (5 bases). The CDR3 has 14 amino acids. Trimming cost V 2 bases and J 8 bases, with 15 bases left between them. The germline V gene has CDR1 MNHNY and CDR2 SVGAGI (reference sequence).

The chain is built from TRBV30 and TRBJ1-1, with D unresolved. The CDR3 spans 13 residues. Germline loops: CDR1 GTSNPN, CDR2 SVGIG (reference sequence). Deletions cut 4 bases from V and 4 bases from J, with 13 bases between. CDR3: CAWNLVRGTEAFF. Written as DNA, the CDR3 is TGTGCCTGGAATTTAGTTCGGGGCACTGAAGCTTTCTTT.